One TCR beta chain is described in this entry. This entry belongs to a study of T-cell memory formation after mild COVID-19. V dropped 2 bases and J dropped 6; count of bases not matched to a gene: 2. Looked up from germline, CDR1 is SGHTA and CDR2 is FQGNSA. The CDR3 contains 15 residues. A single record per CDR3 protein comes from TCRdb applying MiXCR to the 5' RACE reads. This repertoire shows roughly 150,000 distinct CDR3 sequences, about 14% found once; its top ten account for approximately 14%. This sequence originates from an adult woman who had mild COVID-19 (a few samples of this study predate the infection). Cell type and time point are not known. The source material was PBMCs or a T cell subset sorted from them (not recorded which). The chain recombines TRBV7-2 with TRBJ1-4; 11 bases agree with TRBD1. The CDR3 sequence: CASSLLGQGDEKLFF. In DNA, the CDR3 is TGTGCCAGCAGCTTACTGGGACAGGGGGATGAAAAACTGTTTTTT.